This T cell receptor (beta chain) was sequenced for a study of immune cell composition in non-small cell lung cancer listed by TCRdb under 2017. Context from the whole study: Histologic subtype, mostly lung adenocarcinoma or squamous cell carcinoma, was determined with H&E together with p63, CK5, Napsin A and TTF-1 immunohistochemistry. Using Adaptive Biotechnologies, the researchers ran TCR-beta sequencing on approximately 36 paired NSCLC tumour and non-adjacent lung specimens, along with about two dozen tumour-only specimens. Supplementary cohort #1 consisted of ten or so lung adenocarcinoma cases with paired tumour/lung TCR-beta sequencing and with TIL populations generated to assess tumour reactivity. Several tumour specimens with TCR-beta data were rare histological subtypes and were excluded from the subtype comparisons.

Normal lung samples were non-adjacent lung tissue taken as far from the tumour as possible, at least 3 cm away, from the same patient. Genomic DNA was isolated with the QIAamp DNA kit from frozen aliquots of single-cell suspensions that had not been sorted. Tissues arrived within 2 hours of resection and were immediately processed into single-cell suspensions. Tissue was mechanically dissociated and enzymatically digested with DNase I, collagenase I and hyaluronidase for approximately 30 minutes at 37 °C, then filtered and RBC-lysed. Summary of the overall study and its limitations: The reactivity cohort contained only 10 or so cases, and the tumour-reactive clones were not shown to have sequences in common with the dominant in vivo tumour-associated clones. Across fewer than 13 adenocarcinoma cases, the maximal tumour-associated clone frequency showed a strong correlation with TIL tumour reactivity, but overall clonality showed no such correlation. No significant correlation was found between tumour TCR-beta clonality and smoking pack-years. Tumour-associated clones >0.5% occurred in nearly half of NSCLC cases: 33% of adenocarcinomas versus about 80% of squamous carcinomas.

Reading the germline V gene gives CDR1 SGHVS and CDR2 FQNEAQ. The junction shows trimming of 2 bases on V and 6 bases on J, plus 8 bases between the germline ends. From the cysteine through the phenylalanine, the CDR3 covers 13 amino acids. Only the CDR3 portion is preserved as DNA: 39 bases, with reading frame beginning at the first base. In this sample, this clone turned up a few times. Its antigen is not yet known. No much larger clonotype is one base removed from it; base qualities were not supplied. A two-step multiplex PCR was used to amplify TCR-beta CDR3 regions from genomic DNA, and Illumina-compatible adaptors were added in the second step. TCR-beta immunosequencing was carried out on an Illumina platform through the commercial immunoSEQ service. In the source study's methods: Repertoires were described by productive clonality and by Top 10 Clones, which is the percentage of T-cell templates coming from the ten most frequent sequences. Values for productive clonality spanned 0 to 1, where a value of 1 indicated a monoclonal population. Tumour-associated clones, identified using log10 scatter plots, were defined as sequences that made up at least 0.1% of tumour T-cell templates and were not found in the matched non-adjacent lung. Two-group comparisons used Student's t-tests, stages used ANOVA, and relationships used linear regression, analysed in GraphPad Prism7 and R. TCRdb holds this immuneACCESS table with in-frame rearrangements only. Some clones are missing; in checked studies, unresolved V genes explain under half, and the rest has no known cause. The V and J calls and the clone size are those of that table, but D and trimming were determined from the DNA. Recorded for this sample are 7,500 to 9,000 clones; 67% of them occurred a single time. About 25% of the sample comes from the top ten.

Sequencing input: non-adjacent lung tissue. The source is a human donor with non-small cell lung cancer. This receptor chain uses TRBV7-8 and TRBJ1-5; the D gene remains uncertain. The DNA sequence is TGTGCCAGCAGCTTATCGGGGAGTCAGCCCCAGCATTTT. It specifies CASSLSGSQPQHF.